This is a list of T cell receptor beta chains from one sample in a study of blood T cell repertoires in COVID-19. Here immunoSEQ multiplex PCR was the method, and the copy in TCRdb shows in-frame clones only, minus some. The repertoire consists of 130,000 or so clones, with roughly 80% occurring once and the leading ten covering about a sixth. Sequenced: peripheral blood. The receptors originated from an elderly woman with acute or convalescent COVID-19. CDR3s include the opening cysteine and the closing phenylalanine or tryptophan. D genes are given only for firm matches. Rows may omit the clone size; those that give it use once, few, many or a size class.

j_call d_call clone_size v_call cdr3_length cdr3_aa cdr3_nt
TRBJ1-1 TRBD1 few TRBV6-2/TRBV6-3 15 CASSSKQGANTEAFF TGTGCCAGCAGTTCCAAACAGGGGGCGAACACTGAAGCTTTCTTT
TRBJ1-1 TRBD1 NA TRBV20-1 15 CSASMAGGGNTEAFF TGCAGTGCTAGTATGGCAGGGGGCGGGAACACTGAAGCTTTCTTT
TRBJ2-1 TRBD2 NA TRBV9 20 CASSVNSGTSGRWSYNEQFF TGTGCCAGCAGCGTTAATTCCGGGACTAGCGGGAGGTGGTCCTACAATGAGCAGTTCTTC
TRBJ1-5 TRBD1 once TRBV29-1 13 CSAGGGAGQPQHF TGCAGCGCTGGAGGGGGCGCGGGGCAGCCCCAGCATTTT
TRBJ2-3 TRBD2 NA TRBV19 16 CASSSRTSGGRDTQYF TGTGCCAGTAGTTCTAGGACTAGCGGGGGGAGAGATACGCAGTATTTT
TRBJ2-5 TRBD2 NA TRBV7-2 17 CASSSPRAGGRGETQYF TGTGCCAGCAGCTCACCGCGAGCGGGAGGTCGGGGGGAGACCCAGTACTTC
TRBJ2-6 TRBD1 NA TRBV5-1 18 CASSLAGTGLSGANVLTF TGCGCCAGCAGCTTGGCCGGGACAGGGCTTTCTGGGGCCAACGTCCTGACTTTC
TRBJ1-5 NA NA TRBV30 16 CAWSQGDGVKGQPQHF TGTGCCTGGAGTCAAGGGGATGGGGTGAAGGGTCAGCCCCAGCATTTT
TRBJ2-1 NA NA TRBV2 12 CASRNQWYEQFF TGTGCCAGCAGGAATCAGTGGTATGAGCAGTTCTTC
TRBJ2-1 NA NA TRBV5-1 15 CASSLTGRVYNEQFF TGCGCCAGCAGCTTAACCGGTCGTGTCTACAATGAGCAGTTCTTC